This is a list of T cell receptor beta chains from one sample in a study of CD8+ T cells in alopecia areata. Assay: immunoSEQ multiplex PCR; the TCRdb copy retains only in-frame clones and omits some. The sample includes 70,000 to 95,000 clones, roughly 50% of them seen just once. The material sequenced was NKG2D-high CD8+ T cells sorted from blood. Receptors originate from a human donor with alopecia areata. The CDR3 runs from the conserved cysteine through the conserved F or W. The D gene is left open where the match is weak. Size is stated for part of the rows, as once, few or many counts, or as a class when the clone is expanded.

V: TRBV7-9; size: few; D: -; J: TRBJ2-1; DNA: TGTGCCAGCAGCTCGTTACGGGGGTATGAGCAGTTCTTC; CDR3: CASSSLRGYEQFF
V: TRBV27; size: -; D: -; J: TRBJ2-5; DNA: TGTGCCAGCAGTTTGGGGGGTGGAGAGACCCAGTACTTC; CDR3: CASSLGGGETQYF
V: TRBV2; size: -; D: -; J: TRBJ2-7; DNA: TGTGCCAGGCCAGTGTTGCCTTGGAAAGGTTACGAGCAGTACTTC; CDR3: CARPVLPWKGYEQYF
V: TRBV9; size: -; D: TRBD1; J: TRBJ2-5; DNA: TGTGCCAGCAGCGTGGGACAGAGCCAAGAGACCCAGTACTTC; CDR3: CASSVGQSQETQYF
V: TRBV29-1; size: -; D: -; J: TRBJ2-7; DNA: TGCAGCGTTGAAGCCCCAGGGAAGTTCTACGAGCAGTACTTC; CDR3: CSVEAPGKFYEQYF
V: TRBV5-1; size: -; D: -; J: TRBJ1-2; DNA: TGCGCCAGCAGCTCGGAGGAACTTGGCTACACCTTC; CDR3: CASSSEELGYTF
V: TRBV14; size: few; D: -; J: TRBJ1-2; DNA: TGTGCCAGCAGCAGTGCCCGAGGCTATGGCTACACCTTC; CDR3: CASSSARGYGYTF
V: TRBV4-3; size: -; D: -; J: TRBJ2-5; DNA: TGCGCCAGCAGCCAAGAGGGGGAAGAGACCCAGTACTTC; CDR3: CASSQEGEETQYF
V: TRBV28; size: -; D: -; J: TRBJ2-5; DNA: TGTGCCACAACCCAGGGGACACAAGAGACCCAGTACTTC; CDR3: CATTQGTQETQYF
V: TRBV7-9; size: many; D: -; J: TRBJ2-7; DNA: TGTGCCAGCAGCTTAGCGGACTACGAGCAGTACTTC; CDR3: CASSLADYEQYF
V: TRBV25-1; size: -; D: -; J: TRBJ2-7; DNA: TGTGCCAGCAGTTGGGGATACGAGCAGTACTTC; CDR3: CASSWGYEQYF
V: TRBV27; size: -; D: -; J: TRBJ2-5; DNA: TGTGCCAGCAGTTTACAGGCTGGGCAAGAGACCCAGTACTTC; CDR3: CASSLQAGQETQYF
V: TRBV5-1; size: few; D: -; J: TRBJ1-1; DNA: TGCGCCAGCAGCTTTGAGAACACTGAAGCTTTCTTT; CDR3: CASSFENTEAFF
V: TRBV9; size: few; D: TRBD2; J: TRBJ2-7; DNA: TGTGCCAGCAGCCTTCAGGGACTAGCTGACGAGCAGTACTTC; CDR3: CASSLQGLADEQYF
V: TRBV13; size: few; D: -; J: TRBJ2-5; DNA: TGTGCCAGCAGCTTATATAGGTCGCAAGAGACCCAGTACTTC; CDR3: CASSLYRSQETQYF
V: TRBV29-1; size: few; D: -; J: TRBJ2-3; DNA: TGCAGCGCACCCCTTACAGGGTTTAGCACAGATACGCAGTATTTT; CDR3: CSAPLTGFSTDTQYF
V: TRBV29-1; size: few; D: -; J: TRBJ1-2; DNA: TGCAGCGCTAGGGCAGGGAATCTGCGTGGCTACACCTTC; CDR3: CSARAGNLRGYTF
V: TRBV28; size: -; D: TRBD2; J: TRBJ2-1; DNA: TGTGCCACTGTCGGGCTAGCGGGATACTCAGCGGGGAATGAGCAGTTCTTC; CDR3: CATVGLAGYSAGNEQFF
V: TRBV7-9; size: -; D: -; J: TRBJ2-7; DNA: TGTGCCAGCAGCCCGGACGGCTCCTACGAGCAGTACTTC; CDR3: CASSPDGSYEQYF
V: TRBV29-1; size: few; D: TRBD1; J: TRBJ2-1; DNA: TGCAGCGTTGACCCTGGGCAAAGGGGGGCAGGGGGCACCTATGAGCAGTTCTTC; CDR3: CSVDPGQRGAGGTYEQFF
V: TRBV5-4; size: few; D: -; J: TRBJ2-3; DNA: TGTGCCAGCAGCTTGGCAGCCGGAGATACGCAGTATTTT; CDR3: CASSLAAGDTQYF
V: TRBV11-2; size: -; D: -; J: TRBJ2-7; DNA: TGTGCCAGCAGCTTCGGGGGACTTTACGAGCAGTACTTC; CDR3: CASSFGGLYEQYF
V: TRBV2; size: few; D: TRBD1; J: TRBJ2-5; DNA: TGTGCCAGCAAGACAGGGTCGCAAGAGACCCAGTACTTC; CDR3: CASKTGSQETQYF
V: TRBV10-3; size: -; D: -; J: TRBJ2-3; DNA: TGTGCCATCAGTCCAGGTGGCATCCCAGATACGCAGTATTTT; CDR3: CAISPGGIPDTQYF
V: TRBV27; size: -; D: -; J: TRBJ2-3; DNA: TGTGCCAGCAGTTTAGGGGTGGACACAGATACGCAGTATTTT; CDR3: CASSLGVDTDTQYF
V: TRBV27; size: -; D: -; J: TRBJ1-1; DNA: TGTGCCAGTAAGGCCAGGGAGAACACTGAAGCTTTCTTT; CDR3: CASKARENTEAFF
V: TRBV28; size: -; D: -; J: TRBJ2-1; DNA: TGTGCCAGCAGTCCCAGTGTTAATGAGCAGTTCTTC; CDR3: CASSPSVNEQFF
V: TRBV2; size: -; D: -; J: TRBJ2-5; DNA: TGTGCCAGCAGTGTGTCTCCTGGGGAGACCCAGTACTTC; CDR3: CASSVSPGETQYF
V: TRBV5-6; size: -; D: -; J: TRBJ2-7; DNA: TGTGCCAGCAGCCTGGGCCAATACGAGCAGTACTTC; CDR3: CASSLGQYEQYF
V: TRBV27; size: once; D: -; J: TRBJ2-7; DNA: TGTGCCAGCGGTGGGGGAATTGGCTACGAGCAGTACTTC; CDR3: CASGGGIGYEQYF
V: TRBV30; size: -; D: -; J: TRBJ2-5; DNA: TGTGCCGGGAGCCTCGGGGGCGCTTCTATGGAGACCCAGTACTTC; CDR3: CAGSLGGASMETQYF
V: TRBV11-2; size: few; D: -; J: TRBJ2-7; DNA: TGTGCCAGCAGTCCAGAAACCTACGAGCAGTACTTC; CDR3: CASSPETYEQYF
V: TRBV29-1; size: few; D: -; J: TRBJ2-7; DNA: TGCAGCGTTGAAGTGGGATTGTCCTACGAGCAGTACTTC; CDR3: CSVEVGLSYEQYF
V: TRBV4-1; size: -; D: -; J: TRBJ2-3; DNA: TGCGCCAGCAGCCAAGAATGGACCCCCTCGGGCACAGATACGCAGTATTTT; CDR3: CASSQEWTPSGTDTQYF
V: TRBV6-5; size: -; D: -; J: TRBJ2-5; DNA: TGTGCCAGCAGTTATGTGGAGACCCAGTACTTC; CDR3: CASSYVETQYF
V: TRBV29-1; size: once; D: TRBD1; J: TRBJ2-1; DNA: TGCAGCGCAGCCTCATGGGACAGGCCCTACAATGAGCAGTTCTTC; CDR3: CSAASWDRPYNEQFF
V: TRBV27; size: -; D: -; J: TRBJ2-3; DNA: TGTGCCAGCAGTACCCGGCCCCCAGATACGCAGTATTTT; CDR3: CASSTRPPDTQYF
V: TRBV30; size: -; D: -; J: TRBJ1-1; DNA: TGTGCCCGGAACTTCATCGGATCGAACACTGAAGCTTTCTTT; CDR3: CARNFIGSNTEAFF
V: TRBV29-1; size: -; D: -; J: TRBJ1-1; DNA: TGCAGCGACCAGACAGCTAACACTGAAGCTTTCTTT; CDR3: CSDQTANTEAFF
V: TRBV19; size: few; D: -; J: TRBJ1-5; DNA: TGTGCCAGTAGTGGGAATGGCAATCAGCCCCAGCATTTT; CDR3: CASSGNGNQPQHF
V: TRBV30; size: -; D: -; J: TRBJ2-3; DNA: TGTGCCTGGAGACGAAGCACCACAGATACGCAGTATTTT; CDR3: CAWRRSTTDTQYF
V: TRBV30; size: -; D: -; J: TRBJ2-6; DNA: TGTGCCTGGAGTGTGGGGTCTGGGGCCAACGTCCTGACTTTC; CDR3: CAWSVGSGANVLTF
V: TRBV14; size: -; D: -; J: TRBJ2-7; DNA: TGTGCCAGCAGCCAAGTCCGGGCGGACGAGCAGTACTTC; CDR3: CASSQVRADEQYF
V: TRBV7-2; size: once; D: -; J: TRBJ2-7; DNA: TGTGCCAGCAGCTCAGGGCCAAGGGGCTACGAGCAGTACTTC; CDR3: CASSSGPRGYEQYF
V: TRBV5-1; size: -; D: -; J: TRBJ2-4; DNA: TGCGCCAGCCGGAACGGGGCGGCTCCCAAAAACATTCAGTACTTC; CDR3: CASRNGAAPKNIQYF
V: TRBV30; size: few; D: -; J: TRBJ2-1; DNA: TGTGCCTGGAGTGTGTCTAGCAGTGAGCAGTTCTTC; CDR3: CAWSVSSSEQFF
V: TRBV28; size: -; D: -; J: TRBJ2-7; DNA: TGTGCCAGCAGTTTCGAAGGGTACGAGCAGTACTTC; CDR3: CASSFEGYEQYF
V: TRBV4-3; size: once; D: -; J: TRBJ2-5; DNA: TGCGCCAGCAGCCAAGTATTGGGGGTAGACGAGACCCAGTACTTC; CDR3: CASSQVLGVDETQYF
V: TRBV28; size: -; D: -; J: TRBJ2-7; DNA: TGTGCCAGCAGTTTTTCGGACGAATCCTACGAGCAGTACTTC; CDR3: CASSFSDESYEQYF
V: TRBV13; size: -; D: -; J: TRBJ2-3; DNA: TGTGCCAGCAGCGCGGGTTGGGGATCCACAGATACGCAGTATTTT; CDR3: CASSAGWGSTDTQYF
V: TRBV7-9; size: -; D: TRBD1; J: TRBJ2-7; DNA: TGTGCCAGCAGCACGTGGACAGGGCGGGGTAACGAGCAGTACTTC; CDR3: CASSTWTGRGNEQYF
V: TRBV29-1; size: -; D: -; J: TRBJ2-2; DNA: TGCAGCGTTGAAGGGGGGGCCGGGGAGCTGTTTTTT; CDR3: CSVEGGAGELFF
V: TRBV5-1; size: -; D: -; J: TRBJ1-5; DNA: TGCGCCAGCAGCTTGGAACAGGTTGAGGCCTTCAATCAGCCCCAGCATTTT; CDR3: CASSLEQVEAFNQPQHF
V: TRBV27; size: once; D: TRBD1; J: TRBJ2-2; DNA: TGTGCCAGCAGTCCGGGGACAGACACCGGGGAGCTGTTTTTT; CDR3: CASSPGTDTGELFF
V: TRBV29-1; size: -; D: -; J: TRBJ2-1; DNA: TGCAGCGTCCACGCGGGCTCTCGAAATGAGCAGTTCTTC; CDR3: CSVHAGSRNEQFF
V: TRBV7-3; size: few; D: TRBD2; J: TRBJ2-5; DNA: TGTGCCAGCAGCCCTCTAGCGGGGGGACAAGAGACCCAGTACTTC; CDR3: CASSPLAGGQETQYF
V: TRBV27; size: -; D: -; J: TRBJ1-1; DNA: TGTGCCAGCAGACAACAGGGACTGAACACTGAAGCTTTCTTT; CDR3: CASRQQGLNTEAFF